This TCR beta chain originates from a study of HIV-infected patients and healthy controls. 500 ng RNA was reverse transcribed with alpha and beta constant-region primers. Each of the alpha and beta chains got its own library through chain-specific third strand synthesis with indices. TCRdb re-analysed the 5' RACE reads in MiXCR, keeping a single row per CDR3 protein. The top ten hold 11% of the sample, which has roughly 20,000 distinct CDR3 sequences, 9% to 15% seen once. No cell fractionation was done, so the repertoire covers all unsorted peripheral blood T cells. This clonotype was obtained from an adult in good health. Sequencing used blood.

The CDR3 region is CASSVRDRLARHEQFF. CDR3 coding DNA: TGTGCCAGCAGCGTCAGGGACCGACTAGCGCGCCATGAGCAGTTCTTC. J is TRBJ2-1 and V is TRBV7-8; 8 nucleotides align to TRBD2. V was clipped by 5 bases and J by 8 bases; unmatched bases: 14. The length of the CDR3 is 16 residues. Germline loops: CDR1 SGHVS, CDR2 FQNEAQ.